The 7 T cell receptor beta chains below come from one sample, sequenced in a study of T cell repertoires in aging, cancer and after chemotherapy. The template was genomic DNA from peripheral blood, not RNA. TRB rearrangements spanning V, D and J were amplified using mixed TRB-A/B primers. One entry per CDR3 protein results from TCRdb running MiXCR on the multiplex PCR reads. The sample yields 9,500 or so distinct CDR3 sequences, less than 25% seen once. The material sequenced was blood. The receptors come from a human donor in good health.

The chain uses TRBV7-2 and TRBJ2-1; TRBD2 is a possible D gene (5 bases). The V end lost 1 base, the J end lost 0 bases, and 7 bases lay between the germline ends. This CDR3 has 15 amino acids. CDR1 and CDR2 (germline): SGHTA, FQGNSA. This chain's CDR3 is CASSLGAVSYNEQFF. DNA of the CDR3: TGTGCCAGCAGCTTAGGAGCGGTCTCCTACAATGAGCAGTTCTTC.

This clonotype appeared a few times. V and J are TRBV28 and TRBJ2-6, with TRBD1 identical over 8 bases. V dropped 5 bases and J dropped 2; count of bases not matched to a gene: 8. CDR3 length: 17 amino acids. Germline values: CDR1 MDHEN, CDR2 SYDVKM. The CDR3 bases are TGTGCCAGCAGTCTCGACTCACAGGGGGCTGGGGCCAACGTCCTGACTTTC. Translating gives CASSLDSQGAGANVLTF.

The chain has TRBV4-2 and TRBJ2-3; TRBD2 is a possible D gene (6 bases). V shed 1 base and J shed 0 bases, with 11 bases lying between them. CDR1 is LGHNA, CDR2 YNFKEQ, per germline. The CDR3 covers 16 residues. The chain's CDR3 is CASSQADGGSTDTQYF. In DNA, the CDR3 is TGTGCCAGCAGCCAAGCCGATGGGGGGAGCACAGATACGCAGTATTTT.

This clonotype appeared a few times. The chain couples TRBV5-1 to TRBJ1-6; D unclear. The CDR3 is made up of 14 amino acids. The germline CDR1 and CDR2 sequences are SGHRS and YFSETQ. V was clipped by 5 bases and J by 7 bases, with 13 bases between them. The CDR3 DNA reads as TGCGCCAGCAGTTTCGACGGCACGAATTCACCCCTCCACTTT. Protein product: CASSFDGTNSPLHF. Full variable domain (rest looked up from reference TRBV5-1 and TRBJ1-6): KAGVTQTPRYLIKTRGQQVTLSCSPISGHRSVSWYQQTPGQGLQFLFEYFSETQRNKGNFPGRFSGRQFSNSRSEMNVSTLELGDSALYLCASSFDGTNSPLHFGNGTRLTVT.

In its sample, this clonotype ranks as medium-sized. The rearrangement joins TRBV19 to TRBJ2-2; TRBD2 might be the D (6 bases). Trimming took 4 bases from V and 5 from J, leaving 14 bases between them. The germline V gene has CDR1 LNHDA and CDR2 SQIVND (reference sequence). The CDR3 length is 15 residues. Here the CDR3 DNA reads TGTGCCAGTAGTAGGGGGGAGGTTGTAACCGGGGAGCTGTTTTTT. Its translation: CASSRGEVVTGELFF.

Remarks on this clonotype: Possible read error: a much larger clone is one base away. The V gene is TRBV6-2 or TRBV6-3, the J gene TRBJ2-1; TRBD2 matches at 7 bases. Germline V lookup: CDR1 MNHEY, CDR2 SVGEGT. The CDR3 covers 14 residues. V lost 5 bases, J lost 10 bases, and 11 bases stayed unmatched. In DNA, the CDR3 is TGTGCCAGCAGTCCCATCTACGCGGGGGACGAGCAGTTCTTC. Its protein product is CASSPIYAGDEQFF.

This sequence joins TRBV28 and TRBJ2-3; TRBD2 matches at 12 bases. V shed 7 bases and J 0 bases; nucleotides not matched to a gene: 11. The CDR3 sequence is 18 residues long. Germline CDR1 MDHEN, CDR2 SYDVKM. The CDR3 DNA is TGTGCCAGCACTAAACTAGCGGGAGGCATTACTAGCACAGATACGCAGTATTTT. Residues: CASTKLAGGITSTDTQYF.